These 6 T cell receptor beta chains were sequenced from one sample in a study of T cells in Graves' hyperthyroidism and ophthalmopathy (dated by TCRdb to about 2019). The method behind the library was multiplex PCR. Instrument on record: Illumina HiSeq 2000. The TCR beta CDR3 regions were amplified from RNA transcripts. The first round of RT-PCR for the TCR CDR3 was performed with the HTBI primer set and the Qiagen OneStep RT-PCR kit. TCRdb ran its own pipeline on the public reads, namely fastp trimming at Q25 and MiXCR clone calling, and kept in-frame beta chains. All rows with the same CDR3 protein become a single entry with the most common DNA and genes. Present in this sample are around 350,000 distinct CDR3 sequences, around 15% of which were seen just once. The ten top clones hold around 20% of the sample. The sample consisted of blood. These receptors were taken from a woman aged 25 to 45 with Graves' ophthalmopathy.

The rearrangement links TRBV7-6 to TRBJ1-2, with D hard to call. The CDR3 extends over 13 amino acids. Germline V gene sequence: CDR1 SGHVS, CDR2 FNYEAQ. Between the trimmed V and J ends, which lost 6 bases and 2 bases, there was a span of 10 bases. Written as DNA, the CDR3 is TGTGCCAGCAGTTCCCCCCCCAACTATGGCTACACCTTC. Its protein is CASSSPPNYGYTF.

The chain combines TRBV7-8 with TRBJ2-5; D unresolved. With 1 base removed from V and 1 base from J, the gap between germline ends came to 7 bases. The CDR3 is made up of 14 amino acids. Looked up from germline, CDR1 is SGHVS and CDR2 is FQNEAQ. CDR3 residues: CASSLGAFQETQYF. The CDR3 DNA reads as TGTGCCAGCAGCTTAGGGGCGTTCCAAGAGACCCAGTACTTC.

This clonotype has more than one count but fewer than ten. One base away lies a much larger clone, so this may be a sequencing read error. This sequence joins TRBV7-9 and TRBJ2-1; D gene unclear. The germline CDR1 and CDR2 sequences are SEHNR and FQNEAQ (reference sequence). The CDR3 runs 15 residues. The DNA of the CDR3 is TGTGCCAGCAGCTTAGAGCCCCGCTCCTACAATGAGCGGTTCTTC. Translation gives CASSLEPRSYNERFF.

CDR3 nucleotides: TGTGCCAGCAGCCCCAGGCGGGGGGCACAAGAGACCCAGTACTTC. Translation: CASSPRRGAQETQYF. The V call is TRBV11-3, the J call TRBJ2-5; 8 nucleotides align to TRBD2. V shed 5 bases and J 2 bases; nucleotides not matched to a gene: 7. This CDR3 contains 15 residues. Germline CDR1 SGHNT, CDR2 YENEEA.

The chain recombines TRBV6-1 with TRBJ2-2; 12 bases map to TRBD1. The CDR3 has 18 residues. With V trimmed by 3 bases and J by 1 base, 6 bases remained unmatched. From germline, CDR1 is MNHNS and CDR2 SASEGT. The CDR3 DNA is TGTGCCAGCAGTGACCGGGACAGGGGGCGCGGGAACACCGGGGAGCTGTTTTTT. It specifies CASSDRDRGRGNTGELFF.

V gene TRBV18 combines with J gene TRBJ2-7, with D perhaps matching TRBD1 (6 bases). The CDR3 contains 12 residues. With 9 bases removed from V and 5 bases from J, the gap between germline ends came to 14 bases. Germline CDR1 reads KGHSH; CDR2 reads LQKENI. The CDR3: CARSSNRDEQYF. In DNA, the CDR3 is TGTGCCAGATCATCGAACAGGGACGAGCAGTACTTC.